This TCR beta chain comes out of a study of Ad26.COV2.S vaccination and SARS-CoV-2 variants (TCRdb year 2021). General notes on the study: Donors in the vaccine arm were drawn from COV1001, a phase I-IIa trial of Ad26.COV2.S in healthy adults that was multicentre, randomized, double-blind and placebo-controlled. The specificity and breadth of SARS-CoV-2-reactive T cell receptors after Ad26.COV2.S vaccination were assessed by TCRbeta repertoire sequencing. Ad26.COV2.S was administered intramuscularly at 5 x 10^10 or 1 x 10^11 viral particles, either as a single shot or as two shots given 56 days apart. The TCR-sequenced set comprised approximately 32 samples: 19 Ad26.COV2.S vaccine recipients, 5 placebo recipients and 8 SARS-CoV-2 convalescent individuals. Participants in the trial were split at random into five groups of five each, receiving low-dose or high-dose Ad26.COV2.S once or twice, or else placebo on both occasions. Blinding of investigators to trial group allocation was maintained during experiments and outcome assessment.

General findings and caveats noted by the study authors: Substantial breadth of spike-specific CD8+ and CD4+ T cell responses was reported after vaccination. Ad26.COV2.S recipients had higher spike-specific TCR breadth than placebo recipients (P = 0.0014). According to the authors, total T cell responses may have been underestimated by the TCR breadth and depth analyses. The study was not powered to compare responses between vaccine doses or regimens. Vaccine and placebo recipients had similar non-spike TCR breadth, a finding consistent with the vaccine containing only spike.

The sample's treatment or condition label, decoded: 15 to 20 received Ad26.COV2.S at low or high dose, single or two shots; about 5 received placebo; per-sample allocation not given. Repertoires of vaccine and placebo recipients were sequenced from samples collected on day 63 after the first injection. Cohort 1b enrolled fewer than 30 adults aged 18-55 years at a single site in Boston, USA, between 29 July and 7 August 2020. Ad26.COV2.S was a replication-incompetent adenovirus type 26 vector that expressed a prefusion-stabilized SARS-CoV-2 spike protein derived from the original Wuhan strain. The germline V gene provides CDR1 KGHSH and CDR2 LQKENI. CDR3 length: 16 amino acids, cysteine to phenylalanine. Only the CDR3 region is kept as DNA, spanning 48 bases read in frame from base 1. Trimming leaves V shorter by 3 bases and J shorter by 4 bases, with the junction holding 7 bases beyond the gene matches.

Worth noting for this clone: The antigen this receptor binds is unknown. Base qualities are not provided; no much larger clone lies one nucleotide away.

TCRbeta CDR3 regions were sequenced with the immunoSEQ Assay. After extraction, genomic DNA underwent amplification by bias-controlled multiplex PCR, followed by high-throughput sequencing. The paper's processing steps were these. To quantify the absolute abundance of each unique TCRbeta CDR3 region, sequences were collapsed and filtered. T cell fraction was estimated by normalizing TCRbeta template counts to usable DNA, with usable DNA measured through amplification of reference genes found in all nucleated cells. Repertoire TCRs were annotated as SARS-CoV-2-specific by exact matching of V gene, CDR3 amino acid sequence and J gene to a known reactive TCR set. MIRA supplied the reference SARS-CoV-2 TCR set, which was filtered for enrichment in COVID-19-positive ImmuneCODE repertoires so that public or cross-reactive TCRs were removed. Using the MIRA antigens, annotated TCRs were further analysed by specific ORF or by position within an ORF. Breadth was defined as the number of annotated unique rearrangements divided by the total number of unique productive rearrangements, and depth was defined as the summed frequency of the annotated unique rearrangements. Two-sided Wilcoxon rank-sum tests were used to compare TCR breadth between groups. TCRdb mirrors the immuneACCESS table, restricted to in-frame sequences. Some clones are absent from its copies; in checked studies, under half trace to an unresolved V gene, and the reason for the others is unknown. That table furnishes V, J and clone size, whereas the DNA furnished D and trimming. The sample data list about 320,000 clones, and 85% of these were observed just once. The ten largest clones represent approximately 2% of the sample.

This specimen consisted of peripheral blood, obtained in a trial of Ad26.COV2.S vaccine versus placebo. This TCR was recovered from a person between 18 and 65 years old who received the Ad26.COV2.S COVID-19 vaccine or a placebo. The rearrangement joined TRBV18 to TRBJ2-1; TRBD2 lines up with 9 middle nucleotides. The nucleotide sequence reads TGTGCCAGCTCACCCCAACTAGCGGGTTTTTACAATGAGCAGTTCTTC. Its protein product is CASSPQLAGFYNEQFF.